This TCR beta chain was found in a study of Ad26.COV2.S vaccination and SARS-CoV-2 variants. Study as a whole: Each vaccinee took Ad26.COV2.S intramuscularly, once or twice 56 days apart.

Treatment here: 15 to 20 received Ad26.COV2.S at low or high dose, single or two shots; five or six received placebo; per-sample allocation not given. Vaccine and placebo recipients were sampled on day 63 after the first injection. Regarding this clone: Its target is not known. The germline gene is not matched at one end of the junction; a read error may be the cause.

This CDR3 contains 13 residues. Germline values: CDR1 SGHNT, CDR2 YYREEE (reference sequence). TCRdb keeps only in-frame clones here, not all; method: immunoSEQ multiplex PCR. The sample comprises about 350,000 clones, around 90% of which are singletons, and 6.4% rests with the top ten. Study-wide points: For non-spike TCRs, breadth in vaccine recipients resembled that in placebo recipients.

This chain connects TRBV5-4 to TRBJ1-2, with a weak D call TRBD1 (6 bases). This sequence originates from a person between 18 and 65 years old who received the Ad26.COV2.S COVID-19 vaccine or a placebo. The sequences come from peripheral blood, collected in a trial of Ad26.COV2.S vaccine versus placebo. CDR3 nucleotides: TGTGCCAGCAGATTGGTGGGGGCAGATGGCTACACCTTC. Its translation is CASRLVGADGYTF. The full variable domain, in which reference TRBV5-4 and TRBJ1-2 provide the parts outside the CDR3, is ETGVTQSPTHLIKTRGQQVTLRCSSQSGHNTVSWYQQALGQGPQFIFQYYREEENGRGNFPPRFSGLQFPNYSSELNVNALELDDSALYLCASRLVGADGYTFGSGTRLTVV.